The 25 T cell receptor beta chains below come from one sample, sequenced in a study of T cells after posttransplantation cyclophosphamide. TCRdb's copy holds only in-frame clones and misses some; the assay was immunoSEQ multiplex PCR. Listed for the sample are approximately 12,000 clones, none seen a single time. Treatment was busulfan-fludarabine conditioning, a marrow graft, and cyclophosphamide on days +3 and +4. The specimen was PBMCs, collected after allogeneic stem cell transplant with posttransplant cyclophosphamide. All receptors come from a female patient between 35 and 55 years old who received an allogeneic stem cell transplant from a related donor, was CMV-positive, and had acute GVHD only. The graft donor may have given rise to some T cells.

This clone was counted many times. The chain employs TRBV6-1 and TRBJ2-7; 9 bases line up with TRBD2. Germline values: CDR1 MNHNS, CDR2 SASEGT. This CDR3 spans 15 amino acids. Trimming cost V 7 bases and J 3 bases; bases outside gene matches: 10. The CDR3 here is CASNRGTLAGYEQYV. CDR3 sequence (DNA): TGTGCCAGCAACCGGGGGACACTAGCGGGCTACGAGCAGTACGTC.

This clone occurred many times. The chain has TRBV7-9 and TRBJ2-5; TRBD1 aligns across 8 bases. Trimming took 2 bases from V and 5 from J; bases not matched to a gene: 10. Germline assignment: CDR1 SEHNR and CDR2 FQNEAQ (reference sequence). The CDR3 length is 16 residues. The CDR3: CASSLIRTGRRETQYF. The CDR3 DNA reads as TGTGCCAGCAGCTTAATTCGGACAGGGAGACGGGAGACCCAGTACTTC.

This clone showed up many times. This sequence joins TRBV21-1 and TRBJ2-7; the table names TRBD2, a call not compared with the DNA. TRBV21-1 is a documented pseudogene. The CDR3 covers 16 residues. The CDR3 DNA follows: TGTGCCAGCAGCGTGGGGGGGCGGGAGAAAGGCTACGAGCAGTACGTC. Translated, it gives CASSVGGREKGYEQYV.

This clone was seen ten or more times. This same CDR3 is encoded by further DNA sequences in the sample. The chain combines TRBV19 with TRBJ2-7; 7 nucleotides align to TRBD1. CDR1 is LNHDA and CDR2 is SQIVND in the germline V gene (reference sequence). The CDR3 is 14 amino acids. CDR3 coding DNA: TGCGCCAGTAGTCCATTGACAGGGATCTACGAGCAGTACGTC. Its protein product is CASSPLTGIYEQYV.

This clone was picked up many times. The CDR3 DNA reads TGCAGTGCCCCACGCAGCGCTGAAGCTTTCTTT. Translation: CSAPRSAEAFF. The genes are TRBV20-1 and TRBJ1-1; D call uncertain. Between the trimmed V and J ends, which lost 6 bases and 6 bases, there was a span of 11 bases. The CDR3 extends over 11 amino acids. CDR1 DFQATT and CDR2 SNEGSKA come from the germline V gene (reference sequence).

This clone has just a few counts. A single base separates this from a much larger clone, so it may be a read error. Other DNA sequences in the sample encode the same CDR3. The chain has TRBV7-9 and TRBJ2-4; TRBD2 is a possible D gene (5 bases). This CDR3 is 16 amino acids long. CDR1 is SEHNR, CDR2 FQNEAQ, per germline (reference sequence). V lost 2 bases, J lost 0 bases, and 11 bases lay in between. The CDR3 protein is CASSLLGGEAKNIQYF. The CDR3 DNA reads as TGTGCCAGCAGCTTACTAGGAGGAGAAGCCAAAAACATTCAGTACTTC.

This clone was recorded many times. The chain carries TRBV18 and TRBJ1-1, with TRBD1 as a possible D gene (6 bases). The germline CDR1 and CDR2 sequences are KGHSH and LQKENI. The V end was cut by 4 bases, the J end by 0 bases, with 18 bases between. The CDR3 spans 17 residues. The CDR3 loop reads CASSLTGRGVMNTEAFF. CDR3 DNA sequence: TGTGCCAGCTCACTTACAGGGAGAGGGGTCATGAACACTGAAGCTTTCTTT.

By proportion, this clone is medium-sized (0.01 to 0.1%). This sequence joins TRBV6-6 and TRBJ2-6; D call uncertain. The CDR3 consists of 12 residues. Looked up from germline, CDR1 is MNHNY and CDR2 is SVGAGI (reference sequence). V lost 6 bases and J 4 bases, leaving 4 bases between the germline ends. CDR3 protein: CASSPGANVLTF. CDR3 nucleotides: TGTGCCAGCAGCCCGGGGGCCAACGTCCTGACTTTC.

This clone was counted at least ten times. The gene calls are TRBV11-3 and TRBJ2-6, with TRBD2 matching over 7 bases. Trimming at V came to 5 bases and at J to 0 bases, leaving 16 bases not matched to a gene. This CDR3 region has 20 residues. CDR1 is SGHNT, CDR2 YENEEA, per germline. CDR3 residues: CASSPGGGTSAHSGANVLTF. In nucleotides, the CDR3 is TGTGCCAGCAGCCCCGGCGGAGGTACTAGCGCCCACTCTGGGGCCAACGTCCTGACTTTC.

This clone showed up many times. V and J are TRBV10-1 and TRBJ2-7, with 7 nucleotides matching TRBD1. This CDR3 region has 13 residues. Germline-derived CDR1 and CDR2 are WNHNN and SYGVQD (reference sequence). J was trimmed by 6 bases and V by 3 bases; bases with no gene match: 5. The CDR3 loop is CASSDRQGGEQYF. The CDR3 DNA reads as TGCGCCAGCAGTGACAGACAGGGTGGCGAGCAGTACTTC.

This clone was observed many times. One end of the junction varies from germline; a read error may be responsible. The genes are TRBV5-6 and TRBJ1-4; the match to TRBD1 covers 8 bases. The CDR3 is 13 residues long. Germline CDR1 reads SGHDT; CDR2 reads YYEEEE. DNA for the CDR3: TGTGCCAGCAGCTTGGCCGGGGGGACAGGCGAACATTTT. The encoded protein is CASSLAGGTGEHF.

The sample holds many counts of this clone. V is TRBV2 and J is TRBJ1-2; 7 nucleotides align to TRBD1. From germline, CDR1 is SNHLY and CDR2 FYNNEI. Unmatched junction bases numbered 0, after V lost 2 bases and J lost 0 bases. The CDR3 contains 14 residues. The CDR3 sequence: CASSERGPNYGYTF. The CDR3 bases are TGTGCCAGCAGTGAAAGGGGGCCTAACTATGGCTACACCTTC.

This clone was seen repeatedly, ten times or more. The gene calls are TRBV11-3 and TRBJ2-3; 8 nucleotides match TRBD1. V shed 6 bases, J shed 0 bases, and the junction held 17 bases outside the gene matches. The CDR3 has 19 amino acids. Germline CDR1 is SGHNT and CDR2 is YENEEA. The CDR3 spells CASSPPSFYRDRSTDTQYF. As DNA, the CDR3 is TGTGCCAGCAGTCCTCCTTCGTTCTACCGGGACAGGAGCACAGATACGCAGTATTTT.

This chain uses TRBV7-2 with TRBJ2-5, with D possibly TRBD2 on 6 matching bases. CDR3 length equals 15 residues. Trimming left V 1 base short and J 5 bases short, with 14 bases between. The germline V gene has CDR1 SGHTA and CDR2 FQGNSA. CDR3 loop: CASSLVGLAKETQYF. The CDR3 region has the DNA TGTGCCAGCAGCTTAGTAGGTCTAGCGAAGGAGACCCAGTACTTC. Full variable domain (rest looked up from reference TRBV7-2 and TRBJ2-5): GAGVSQSPSNKVTEKGKDVELRCDPISGHTALYWYRQSLGQGLEFLIYFQGNSAPDKSGLPSDRFSAERTGGSVSTLTIQRTQQEDSAVYLCASSLVGLAKETQYFGPGTRLLVL.

In this sample, this clone turned up many times. The chain combines TRBV7-9 with TRBJ1-6; 10 bases fit TRBD1. Trimming removed 1 base from V and 8 bases from J; junction bases left unmatched: 5. CDR3 length: 16 amino acids. Germline V gene sequence: CDR1 SEHNR, CDR2 FQNEAQ (reference sequence). CDR3 region: CASSLVPTGGHSPLHF. The CDR3 region has the DNA TGTGCCAGCAGCTTAGTGCCGACAGGGGGCCATTCACCCCTCCACTTT.

A few counts support this clone. The same CDR3 can be traced to other DNA sequences in this sample. This chain links TRBV5-6 with TRBJ2-1; TRBD2 agrees at 9 bases. The germline CDR1 and CDR2 sequences are SGHDT and YYEEEE. The CDR3 spans 15 residues. Germline trimming cut 4 bases from V and 8 bases from J; bases unmatched to any gene: 10. The CDR3 nucleotides read TGTGCCAGCAGCGCTGTTAGCGGGAGAGCCCATGAGCAGTTCTTC. This gives the protein CASSAVSGRAHEQFF.

This clone was observed many times. CDR3 in amino acids: CASSYVGSVTGELFF. In DNA, the CDR3 is TGTGCCAGCAGTTACGTAGGGAGTGTTACCGGGGAGCTGTTTTTT. The chain is built from TRBV6-6 and TRBJ2-2, with a weak D call TRBD2 (5 bases). Germline values: CDR1 MNHNY, CDR2 SVGAGI (reference sequence). The CDR3 consists of 15 residues. The germline V and J ends were trimmed by 2 bases and 5 bases, with 12 bases remaining between them.

This clone was found many times. The J gene is TRBJ2-2, the V gene TRBV5-4; 8 positions match TRBD1. Trimming cost V 0 bases and J 6 bases; bases outside gene matches: 10. Germline V lookup: CDR1 SGHNT, CDR2 YYREEE (reference sequence). The CDR3 spans 17 residues. This CDR3 is CASSLAGQARSSGELFF. The CDR3 DNA reads TGTGCCAGCAGCTTGGCGGGACAGGCTCGTTCATCCGGGGAGCTGTTTTTT.

The table lists this clone with many counts. The gene calls are TRBV6-5 and TRBJ1-5; no definite D call. This CDR3 has 14 amino acids. V lost 6 bases to trimming and J lost 3 bases, with 12 bases between them. Germline values: CDR1 MNHEY, CDR2 SVGAGI. Written as DNA, the CDR3 is TGTGCCAGCAGCCGAGCCGGGGACAATCAGCCCCAGCATTTT. Translation: CASSRAGDNQPQHF.

There are many counts of this clone. V and J are TRBV13 and TRBJ2-7; a possible D gene is TRBD1 (5 bases). CDR1 is PRHDT, CDR2 FYEKMQ, per germline (reference sequence). Trimming removed 3 bases at V and 7 bases at J, with 10 bases between. CDR3 length: 12 residues. The CDR3 protein is CASSFRVGEQYF. The CDR3 region has the DNA TGTGCCAGCAGCTTCAGGGTAGGGGAGCAGTACTTC.

Ten or more counts support this clone. The chain carries TRBV6-5 and TRBJ1-5, with D unresolved. V was trimmed by 6 bases and J by 9 bases, leaving 21 bases between them. There are 15 residues in the CDR3. The germline CDR1 and CDR2 sequences are MNHEY and SVGAGI. The CDR3 is CASSPMGRTIRPQHF. The CDR3 nucleotides are TGTGCCAGCAGCCCCATGGGCAGGACTATAAGGCCCCAGCATTTT.

The CDR3 is CASSLPPRQGVQFF. The CDR3 nucleotides read TGTGCCAGCAGCTTACCCCCAAGACAGGGGGTCCAGTTCTTC. The chain links TRBV7-3 to TRBJ2-1; TRBD1 matches at 9 bases. After removal of 2 bases from V and 13 bases from J, the junction contained 9 bases not matched to a gene. Looked up from germline, CDR1 is SGHTA and CDR2 is FQGTGA. The CDR3 has 14 amino acids.

This clone is termed large. This chain joins TRBV6-4 and TRBJ2-1; 7 bases are a match to TRBD2. V was pared by 4 bases and J by 13 bases, with 4 bases of the junction left unmatched. The germline V gene has CDR1 MRHNA and CDR2 SNTAGT. The CDR3 covers 11 residues. In nucleotides, the CDR3 is TGTGCCAGCAGTGGGGGGGGACTCCAGTTCTTC. Encoded protein: CASSGGGLQFF.

This clone was counted only a few times. The chain has TRBV7-9 and TRBJ2-1; TRBD2 aligns across 11 bases. From germline, CDR1 is SEHNR and CDR2 FQNEAQ (reference sequence). V dropped 2 bases and J dropped 10; count of bases not matched to a gene: 16. The CDR3 is 18 amino acids. The CDR3 protein is CASSLFGGPDRLAGEQFF. CDR3 sequence (DNA): TGTGCCAGCAGCTTATTTGGCGGTCCGGACAGACTAGCGGGGGAGCAGTTCTTC.

This clone showed up many times. This sequence joins TRBV19 and TRBJ2-3, with 9 bases that match TRBD2. Losses at the gene ends were 6 bases for V and 0 bases for J; bases not matched to a gene: 4. Germline assignment: CDR1 LNHDA and CDR2 SQIVND (reference sequence). The CDR3 length is 15 residues. In DNA, the CDR3 is TGTGCCAGTAGCCAGACTAGCGGCAGCACAGATACGCAGTATTTT. Translation gives CASSQTSGSTDTQYF.